The rows below give T cell receptor beta chains drawn from one sample of a study of blood T cell repertoires in COVID-19. The table came from immunoSEQ multiplex PCR; TCRdb's copy has only in-frame clones and leaves some out. The profile shows 210,000 or so clones, approximately 84% of them singletons. The specimen sequenced was peripheral blood. The source of these receptors is a woman aged 45-65 years with active or convalescent COVID-19. CDR3s include the opening cysteine and the closing phenylalanine or tryptophan. The D gene is left open where the match is weak. The size field is filled for only some rows; it gives once, few, many or a size class.

length: 15; J: TRBJ2-5; size: .; V: TRBV7-6; D: TRBD1; DNA: TGTGCCAGCAGCTTAGGGACAGGGAGACAAGAGACCCAGTACTTC; CDR3: CASSLGTGRQETQYF
length: 12; J: TRBJ2-1; size: once; V: TRBV27; D: .; DNA: TGTGCCAGCAGTCTTCGCTACAATGAGCAGTTCTTC; CDR3: CASSLRYNEQFF
length: 14; J: TRBJ1-3; size: .; V: TRBV3-1/TRBV3-2; D: .; DNA: TGTGCCAGCAGCCAACCGTCCTCTGGAAACACCATATATTTT; CDR3: CASSQPSSGNTIYF
length: 17; J: TRBJ1-2; size: few; V: TRBV19; D: TRBD1; DNA: TGTGCCAGTACCCCCGCCGCGGGACAGCAAAAAGCTTATGGCTACACCTTC; CDR3: CASTPAAGQQKAYGYTF
length: 14; J: TRBJ2-2; size: few; V: TRBV4-1; D: .; DNA: TGCGCCAGCAGCCTCACGATCGGGGCCGGGGAGCTGTTTTTT; CDR3: CASSLTIGAGELFF
length: 16; J: TRBJ2-7; size: .; V: TRBV5-1; D: TRBD1; DNA: TGCGCCAGCAGCCCAGAAATCGGGACAGGGTCCCACGAGCAGTACTTC; CDR3: CASSPEIGTGSHEQYF
length: 15; J: TRBJ2-7; size: .; V: TRBV6-5; D: .; DNA: TGTGCCAGCAGTTACTCGGGACTTAAGGTCTACGAGCAGTACTTC; CDR3: CASSYSGLKVYEQYF
length: 18; J: TRBJ2-7; size: .; V: TRBV5-5; D: TRBD2; DNA: TGTGCCAGCAGCTTGGAGGGATTCGTAGCGGGAGGAGTCTACGAGCAGTACTTC; CDR3: CASSLEGFVAGGVYEQYF
length: 15; J: TRBJ1-1; size: .; V: TRBV5-1; D: TRBD1; DNA: TGCGCCAGCAGCCTACAGGGGCCGAAGAACACTGAAGCTTTCTTT; CDR3: CASSLQGPKNTEAFF
length: 14; J: TRBJ1-2; size: .; V: TRBV7-9; D: TRBD1; DNA: TGTGCCAGCAGTGTGCGGGACAGAAATTATGGCTACACCTTC; CDR3: CASSVRDRNYGYTF
length: 16; J: TRBJ2-3; size: .; V: TRBV5-5; D: TRBD1; DNA: TGTGCCAGCAGCCTACAGGGGGCTGGCGGCACAGATACGCAGTATTTT; CDR3: CASSLQGAGGTDTQYF
length: 14; J: TRBJ1-1; size: .; V: TRBV15; D: .; DNA: TGTGCCACCAGCAGAGGAGGGGGGAACACTGAAGCTTTCTTT; CDR3: CATSRGGGNTEAFF
length: 16; J: TRBJ2-2; size: .; V: TRBV2; D: TRBD1; DNA: TGTGCCAGCAGCGTCGATGGCAGGGGGTCCACCGGGGAGCTGTTTTTT; CDR3: CASSVDGRGSTGELFF
length: 11; J: TRBJ1-5; size: .; V: TRBV6-1; D: .; DNA: TGTGCCAGCAGTGAAGCCGAGCCCCAGCATTTT; CDR3: CASSEAEPQHF
length: 13; J: TRBJ1-1; size: .; V: TRBV24-1; D: .; DNA: TGTGCCACCAGTGATGACACTCTGGGTGAAGCTTTCTTT; CDR3: CATSDDTLGEAFF
length: 19; J: TRBJ1-1; size: few; V: TRBV11-3; D: .; DNA: TGTGCCAGCAGCTTCATAGAGGGCTCGATCGGGGAAGGGTTCACTGAAGCTTTCTTT; CDR3: CASSFIEGSIGEGFTEAFF
length: 16; J: TRBJ1-2; size: .; V: TRBV3-1/TRBV3-2; D: .; DNA: TGTGCCAGCAGCCAAGAGGGAAAGCGGGGATGGGATGGCTACACCTTC; CDR3: CASSQEGKRGWDGYTF
length: 15; J: TRBJ1-1; size: .; V: TRBV10-1; D: .; DNA: TGCGCCAGCAGTGAGTCCCAGGGGAGGAACACTGAAGCTTTCTTT; CDR3: CASSESQGRNTEAFF
length: 13; J: TRBJ1-4; size: .; V: TRBV5-4; D: .; DNA: TGTGCCAGCAGCCGGGGGTCAAGCGAAAAACTGTTTTTT; CDR3: CASSRGSSEKLFF
length: 16; J: TRBJ1-4; size: few; V: TRBV3-1/TRBV3-2; D: .; DNA: TGTGCCAGCAGCCAGGGTATGAGCGCAACTAATGAAAAACTGTTTTTT; CDR3: CASSQGMSATNEKLFF
length: 13; J: TRBJ2-1; size: once; V: TRBV15; D: .; DNA: TGTGCCACCAGCAGCCGACAGTACAATGAGCAGTTCTTC; CDR3: CATSSRQYNEQFF
length: 16; J: TRBJ2-3; size: .; V: TRBV28; D: TRBD2; DNA: TGTGCCAGCAGTTCGGGACTAGCGGGGGGAACAGATACGCAGTATTTT; CDR3: CASSSGLAGGTDTQYF
length: 16; J: TRBJ2-1; size: .; V: TRBV9; D: TRBD2; DNA: TGTGCCAGCAGCGTAGTGGCTAGCGGGAAGGGCAATGAGCAGTTCTTC; CDR3: CASSVVASGKGNEQFF
length: 17; J: TRBJ1-4; size: .; V: TRBV6-4; D: TRBD1; DNA: TGTGCCAGCAGTGAGATTGGACAGGGCCCAACTAATGAAAAACTGTTTTTT; CDR3: CASSEIGQGPTNEKLFF
length: 15; J: TRBJ2-1; size: .; V: TRBV6-2/TRBV6-3; D: .; DNA: TGTGCCAGCAGTTATAGCGGTAGCTCCTACAATGAGCAGTTCTTC; CDR3: CASSYSGSSYNEQFF
length: 14; J: TRBJ2-2; size: .; V: TRBV15; D: TRBD2; DNA: TGTGCCACCAGTTCCGGGGGGGATACCGGGGAGCTGTTTTTT; CDR3: CATSSGGDTGELFF
length: 14; J: TRBJ1-1; size: .; V: TRBV7-3; D: .; DNA: TGTGCCAGCAGCGAACAGGGAGAGAACACTGAAGCTTTCTTT; CDR3: CASSEQGENTEAFF
length: 16; J: TRBJ2-1; size: .; V: TRBV5-6; D: TRBD2; DNA: TGTGCCAGCAGCTTGATTTCCCCTAGCGGCTACAATGAGCAGTTCTTC; CDR3: CASSLISPSGYNEQFF
length: 15; J: TRBJ1-5; size: .; V: TRBV18; D: TRBD1; DNA: TGTGCCAGCTCACCAGACAGGGGAGGGAATCAGCCCCAGCATTTT; CDR3: CASSPDRGGNQPQHF
length: 14; J: TRBJ2-2; size: .; V: TRBV25-1; D: .; DNA: TGTGCCAGCAGTGAATACAGGGACACCGGGGAGCTGTTTTTT; CDR3: CASSEYRDTGELFF
length: 15; J: TRBJ2-7; size: .; V: TRBV18; D: TRBD1; DNA: TGTGCCAGCTCACCGTCGGGACAGTCCACCTACGAGCAGTACTTC; CDR3: CASSPSGQSTYEQYF
length: 16; J: TRBJ2-5; size: .; V: TRBV4-1; D: TRBD2; DNA: TGCGCCAGCAGCCAAGCCAGCGGGAGTGAGACTAAGACCCAGTACTTC; CDR3: CASSQASGSETKTQYF